These T cell receptor beta chains were read from a single sample in a study of Ad26.COV2.S vaccination and SARS-CoV-2 variants. The method was immunoSEQ multiplex PCR; TCRdb's version includes in-frame clones alone and lacks a portion of them. This sample has 510,000 or so clones, with roughly 89% found just once. Sequenced here: peripheral blood, sampled in a trial of Ad26.COV2.S vaccine versus placebo. These receptors were collected from a person aged 18 to 65 who received the Ad26.COV2.S COVID-19 vaccine or a placebo. Each CDR3 is given with its conserved first and last residue. The D gene is left open where the match is weak. Clone size, where shown, is once, few, many, or a class for clones that have expanded.

len	abundance	d_gene	v_gene	j_gene	CDR3aa	CDR3nt
13	once	TRBD1	TRBV10-3	TRBJ2-5	CAISGTGRETQYF	TGTGCCATCAGTGGGACAGGGCGAGAGACCCAGTACTTC
15	.	.	TRBV28	TRBJ1-3	CASSLPAGSGNTIYF	TGTGCCAGCAGTTTACCTGCGGGTTCTGGAAACACCATATATTTT
15	.	TRBD2	TRBV4-1	TRBJ2-1	CASKRIAGLRNEQFF	TGCGCCAGCAAGCGTATAGCGGGACTTCGGAATGAGCAGTTCTTC
13	once	.	TRBV5-1	TRBJ2-3	CASSLLTGYTQYF	TGCGCCAGCAGCTTACTCACGGGGTACACGCAGTATTTT
16	.	.	TRBV5-4	TRBJ2-7	CASKTTGGVGSYEQYF	TGTGCCAGCAAAACAACCGGAGGGGTCGGCTCCTACGAGCAGTACTTC
18	.	TRBD2	TRBV14	TRBJ2-1	CASSQEEGLAGVVNEQFF	TGTGCCAGCAGCCAAGAAGAGGGGCTAGCGGGAGTTGTAAATGAGCAGTTCTTC
12	.	.	TRBV19	TRBJ1-1	CATSGSNTEAFF	TGTGCCACCTCAGGGTCGAACACTGAAGCTTTCTTT
14	.	.	TRBV14	TRBJ1-4	CASSRGRSNEKLFF	TGTGCCAGCAGCCGAGGACGGAGTAATGAAAAACTGTTTTTT
13	.	.	TRBV27	TRBJ1-1	CASSLFWNTEAFF	TGTGCCAGCAGTTTATTTTGGAACACTGAAGCTTTCTTT
15	once	.	TRBV7-2	TRBJ2-7	CASSSLGGAGYEQYF	TGTGCCAGCAGCTCCCTAGGGGGGGCCGGCTACGAGCAGTACTTC
14	.	TRBD1	TRBV19	TRBJ1-3	CASSRTGDGNTIYF	TGTGCCAGTAGTCGAACAGGGGACGGAAACACCATATATTTT
16	.	TRBD1	TRBV7-6	TRBJ2-1	CASSLAGRGPWDEQFF	TGTGCCAGCAGCTTAGCTGGAAGGGGGCCCTGGGATGAGCAGTTCTTC
13	.	.	TRBV28	TRBJ1-1	CASRLGLGTEAFF	TGTGCCAGCCGGCTGGGGCTTGGCACTGAAGCTTTCTTT
14	.	.	TRBV7-9	TRBJ2-1	CASSTGTRYNEQFF	TGTGCCAGCAGCACCGGGACTCGATACAATGAGCAGTTCTTC
12	.	.	TRBV6-5	TRBJ1-4	CASTPGREKLFF	TGTGCCAGCACCCCAGGGCGGGAAAAACTGTTTTTT
16	.	.	TRBV7-2	TRBJ2-5	CASSLGAARSGETQYF	TGTGCCAGCAGCTTGGGTGCAGCGCGGTCCGGGGAGACCCAGTACTTC
14	.	.	TRBV18	TRBJ1-4	CASSPRSSNEKLFF	TGTGCCAGCTCACCAAGGTCTTCTAATGAAAAACTGTTTTTT
14	.	.	TRBV6-2/TRBV6-3	TRBJ2-5	CASSQNRILGTQYF	TGTGCCAGTAGTCAAAACCGGATTCTAGGGACCCAGTACTTC
14	.	.	TRBV19	TRBJ1-1	CASSIQQVNTEAFF	TGTGCCAGTAGTATACAACAGGTGAACACTGAAGCTTTCTTT
14	.	TRBD1	TRBV28	TRBJ2-2	CATIRTGNTGELFF	TGTGCCACCATACGGACAGGGAACACCGGGGAGCTGTTTTTT
16	few	TRBD1	TRBV7-9	TRBJ1-2	CASSLGDRLGGYGYTF	TGTGCCAGCAGCCTCGGGGACAGACTAGGGGGCTATGGCTACACCTTC
16	.	TRBD1	TRBV11-2	TRBJ2-5	CASSAAGGHRAETQYF	TGTGCCAGCAGCGCAGCAGGGGGCCATAGGGCAGAGACCCAGTACTTC
15	.	.	TRBV6-4	TRBJ2-1	CASSDSSYGRNEQFF	TGTGCCAGCAGTGACTCTTCTTATGGGCGCAATGAGCAGTTCTTC
14	few	.	TRBV4-2	TRBJ2-7	CASSQEEGAYEQYF	TGTGCCAGCAGCCAAGAGGAGGGGGCTTACGAGCAGTACTTC
15	.	.	TRBV7-2	TRBJ2-1	CASSLARGSYNEQFF	TGTGCCAGCAGCTTAGCGAGGGGTTCCTACAATGAGCAGTTCTTC
15	.	TRBD2	TRBV27	TRBJ2-5	CASSPGTSGSGTQYF	TGTGCCAGCAGCCCCGGGACTAGCGGTTCAGGGACCCAGTACTTC
15	few	TRBD1	TRBV7-2	TRBJ1-6	CASSFRQGAGSPLHF	TGTGCCAGCAGCTTCCGACAGGGGGCAGGGTCACCCCTCCACTTT
14	.	.	TRBV7-3	TRBJ1-6	CASSLGQINSPLHF	TGTGCCAGCAGCTTAGGGCAGATTAATTCACCCCTCCACTTT
17	.	.	TRBV4-1	TRBJ2-7	CASSQGYDGGNSYEQYF	TGCGCCAGCAGCCAAGGGTATGACGGCGGTAACTCCTACGAGCAGTACTTC
16	once	.	TRBV28	TRBJ2-6	CASQGTTHSGANVLTF	TGTGCCAGCCAAGGGACGACCCACTCTGGGGCCAACGTCCTGACTTTC
15	.	.	TRBV14	TRBJ2-1	CASSQVSSSYNEQFF	TGTGCCAGCAGCCAAGTTTCCAGCTCCTACAATGAGCAGTTCTTC
13	.	.	TRBV29-1	TRBJ1-2	CSVEDPWGYGYTF	TGCAGCGTTGAAGATCCTTGGGGCTATGGCTACACCTTC
16	.	.	TRBV4-2	TRBJ2-1	CASSHSPSSSYNERFF	TGTGCCAGCAGCCACTCGCCCTCCTCCTCCTACAATGAGCGGTTCTTC
16	.	TRBD2	TRBV5-4	TRBJ2-5	CASSPAGQREGGTQYF	TGTGCCAGCAGCCCAGCTGGTCAGCGGGAGGGAGGGACCCAGTACTTC
20	.	TRBD2	TRBV4-2	TRBJ2-3	CASSPRSLGGAGGPGDTQYF	TGTGCCAGCAGCCCTCGATCACTGGGGGGAGCGGGAGGGCCGGGAGATACGCAGTATTTT
15	.	TRBD2	TRBV9	TRBJ2-1	CASSAGTRWSNEQFF	TGTGCCAGCAGCGCCGGGACTAGATGGTCCAATGAGCAGTTCTTC
16	.	TRBD2	TRBV24-1	TRBJ2-5	CATSDRGLAGGETQYF	TGTGCCACCAGTGATAGGGGACTAGCGGGAGGGGAGACCCAGTACTTC
19	.	TRBD2	TRBV28	TRBJ2-7	CASRGGTSGRVELPYEQYF	TGTGCCAGCAGAGGGGGGACTAGCGGGAGGGTCGAGCTTCCCTACGAGCAGTACTTC
14	.	TRBD2	TRBV6-2/TRBV6-3	TRBJ2-7	CASSYGLAFYEQYF	TGTGCCAGCAGTTATGGACTAGCGTTTTACGAGCAGTACTTC
12	.	.	TRBV30	TRBJ1-1	CASTGENTEAFF	TGTGCCTCGACGGGGGAGAACACTGAAGCTTTCTTT
14	few	.	TRBV9	TRBJ2-7	CASSVGTSFYEQYF	TGTGCCAGCAGCGTAGGGACTTCGTTCTACGAGCAGTACTTC
14	.	.	TRBV25-1	TRBJ2-5	CATRGVGGQETQYF	TGTGCCACCCGTGGGGTGGGGGGACAAGAGACCCAGTACTTC
13	.	.	TRBV19	TRBJ1-2	CASSLQGDRGYTF	TGTGCCAGTAGTTTACAGGGAGATCGTGGCTACACCTTC